This T cell receptor beta chain originates from a study of cytomegalovirus exposure and HLA in healthy donors. Study context: Some 85 million unique TCRs, all from HLA-typed donors, were included in an early release of the data. Overall study findings and caveats: Specificity of a few CMV-associated chains for CMV antigens was verified in vitro. The productive fraction for most TCR beta V segments was about 87% or about 30% in an earlier analysis.

As to this clone: Its cognate antigen is unknown.

This PCR relied on a set of 60 Vbeta primers and 13 Jbeta primers. Profiled with immunoSEQ multiplex PCR; TCRdb holds only in-frame clones, not every one. The table records 90,000 to 150,000 clones, nearly 65% of them present only once. The sample consisted of PBMCs. The sequence was obtained from a man between 40 and 49 years old in good health and CMV-seropositive.

CDR3 region: CASSPYVADTQYF. CDR3 coding DNA: TGTGCCAGCAGCCCCTATGTCGCAGATACGCAGTATTTT. The chain uses TRBV7-3 and TRBJ2-3, with no clear D. The germline V gene encodes CDR1 SGHTA and CDR2 FQGTGA. This CDR3 spans 13 amino acids. Trimming stripped 5 bases from V and 4 bases from J, with 10 bases between.